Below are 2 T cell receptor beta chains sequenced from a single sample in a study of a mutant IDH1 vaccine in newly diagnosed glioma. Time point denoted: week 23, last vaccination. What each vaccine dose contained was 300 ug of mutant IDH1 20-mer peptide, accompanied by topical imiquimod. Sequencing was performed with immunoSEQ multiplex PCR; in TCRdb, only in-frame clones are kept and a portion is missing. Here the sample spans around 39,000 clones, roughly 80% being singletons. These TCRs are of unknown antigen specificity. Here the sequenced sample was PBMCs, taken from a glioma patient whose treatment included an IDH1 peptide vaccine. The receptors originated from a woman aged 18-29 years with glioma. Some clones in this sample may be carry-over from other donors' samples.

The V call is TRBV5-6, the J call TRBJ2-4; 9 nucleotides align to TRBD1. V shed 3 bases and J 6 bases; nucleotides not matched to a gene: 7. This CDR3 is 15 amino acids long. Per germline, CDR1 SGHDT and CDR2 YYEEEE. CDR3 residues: CASSSGQGVGNIQYF. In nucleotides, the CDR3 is TGTGCCAGCAGCTCGGGACAGGGAGTCGGAAACATTCAGTACTTC.

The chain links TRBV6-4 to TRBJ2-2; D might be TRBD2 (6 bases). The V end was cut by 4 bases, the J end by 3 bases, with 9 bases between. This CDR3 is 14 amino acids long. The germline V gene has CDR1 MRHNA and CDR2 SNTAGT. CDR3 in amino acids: CASSGRADTGELFF. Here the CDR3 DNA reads TGTGCCAGCAGTGGGAGGGCCGACACCGGGGAGCTGTTTTTT.